This TCR beta chain was captured in a study of molecular identifiers for immune sequencing clone quantification. V was shortened by 7 bases and J by 1 base, with 19 bases between the two germline ends. The germline V gene encodes CDR1 SQVTM and CDR2 ANQGSEA. The CDR3 totals 15 residues. TCRdb fed the PCR reads into MiXCR, producing one record per CDR3 protein. The repertoire holds approximately 97,000 distinct CDR3 sequences, with 30% to 35% as singletons. The clonotype originates from a human donor in good health. Some libraries in this study had Jurkat cell RNA spiked in. Sequencing was done on a sample of naive CD8+ T cells from blood, with Jurkat cell RNA spiked in. Regarding subset: FACS-sorted CD8+CD4-CCR7+CD45RA+ naive T cells. This chain joins TRBV29-1 and TRBJ1-1; unclear D gene. CDR3 residues: CSDVRTDGANTEAFF. In nucleotides, the CDR3 is TGCAGCGATGTGAGGACGGACGGAGCGAACACTGAAGCTTTCTTT.